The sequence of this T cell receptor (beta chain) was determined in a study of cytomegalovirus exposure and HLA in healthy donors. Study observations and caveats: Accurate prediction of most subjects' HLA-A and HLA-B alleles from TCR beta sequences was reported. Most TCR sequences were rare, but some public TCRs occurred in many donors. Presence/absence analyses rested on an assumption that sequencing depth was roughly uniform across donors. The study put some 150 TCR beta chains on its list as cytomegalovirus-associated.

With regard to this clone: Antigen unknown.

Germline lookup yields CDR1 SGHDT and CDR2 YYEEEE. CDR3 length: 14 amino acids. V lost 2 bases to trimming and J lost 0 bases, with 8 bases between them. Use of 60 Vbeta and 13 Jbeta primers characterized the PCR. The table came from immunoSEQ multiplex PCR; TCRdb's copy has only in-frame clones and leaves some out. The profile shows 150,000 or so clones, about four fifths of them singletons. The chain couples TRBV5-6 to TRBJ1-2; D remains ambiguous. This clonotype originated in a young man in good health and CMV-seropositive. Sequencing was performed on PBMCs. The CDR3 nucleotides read TGTGCCAGCAGCTTAAAAAGAGCTAACTATGGCTACACCTTC. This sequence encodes CASSLKRANYGYTF.